One sample yielded the 13 T cell receptor beta chains listed below, sequenced in a study of shared clonotypes between healthy human individuals. The data were produced by immunoSEQ multiplex PCR, yet TCRdb's version contains in-frame clones alone and is incomplete. The sample includes 1.6 million or so clones, over 95% seen only once; the top ten take about 1%. Sequences were obtained from naive CD4+ T cells sorted from blood. Subset defined: CD45RA+ positively selected. These receptors originate from a man between 25 and 39 years old in good health.

This chain connects TRBV10-3 to TRBJ2-1, with 7 positions matching TRBD2. CDR3 length: 14 amino acids. V was clipped by 7 bases and J by 0 bases; unmatched bases: 3. Germline V lookup: CDR1 ENHRY, CDR2 SYGVKD. The CDR3 bases are TGTGCCATCATGGGCGGGAGCTCCTACAATGAGCAGTTCTTC. It yields the protein CAIMGGSSYNEQFF.

V usage is TRBV7-3 and J usage is TRBJ2-7; 8 bases line up with TRBD2. J lost 1 base, V lost 3 bases, and 5 bases had no gene match. The germline CDR1 and CDR2 sequences are SGHTA and FQGTGA. The CDR3 totals 15 residues. The CDR3 is CASSFGSSGSYEQYF. DNA for the CDR3: TGTGCCAGCAGCTTTGGTTCTAGCGGGTCCTACGAGCAGTACTTC.

This chain joins TRBV29-1 and TRBJ1-1; TRBD1 matches at 8 bases. This CDR3 is built from 13 residues. Looked up from germline, CDR1 is SQVTM and CDR2 is ANQGSEA. V gave up 7 bases and J gave up 1 base; unmatched junction bases: 5. CDR3 sequence: CSANQGANTEAFF. As DNA, the CDR3 is TGCAGCGCCAATCAGGGGGCGAACACTGAAGCTTTCTTT.

The chain links TRBV23-1 to TRBJ2-2; D gene unclear. TRBV23-1 is noted as an ORF with a role that remains uncertain. The V and J ends lost 4 bases and 0 bases respectively, with 24 bases between them. The CDR3 extends over 20 amino acids. CDR3 region: CASSPIAQVQKPPNTGELFF. The DNA for the CDR3 is TGCGCCAGCAGTCCCATTGCGCAGGTCCAAAAACCACCGAACACCGGGGAGCTGTTTTTT.

The rearrangement links TRBV27 to TRBJ2-5, with 13 bases that match TRBD2. Per germline, CDR1 MNHEY and CDR2 SMNVEV (reference sequence). After removal of 6 bases from V and 2 bases from J, the junction contained 3 bases not matched to a gene. This CDR3 comprises 15 residues. CDR3 protein: CASRGLAGRQETQYF. CDR3 DNA sequence: TGTGCCAGCAGGGGACTAGCGGGAAGGCAAGAGACCCAGTACTTC.

The chain has TRBV6-5 and TRBJ1-1; D may be TRBD1 (5 bases). The CDR3 covers 14 residues. Germline CDR1 and CDR2: MNHEY and SVGAGI. Trimming cost V 8 bases and J 10 bases, with 23 bases left between them. The CDR3, as DNA: TGTGCCAGCCAGGGATCTGCAAGGGGAGCCAGAGCTTTCTTT. As protein: CASQGSARGARAFF.

With respect to this clone: Distinct nucleotide sequences in the sample also encode this CDR3. In DNA, the CDR3 is TGTGCCAGCAGCCTCGGGACAGGACGCTCCTACGAGCAGTACTTC. Protein product: CASSLGTGRSYEQYF. The V gene is TRBV7-2, the J gene TRBJ2-7; the match to TRBD1 covers 8 bases. The CDR3 spans 15 residues. Germline CDR1 and CDR2: SGHTA and FQGNSA. V lost 5 bases and J lost 0; bases outside the gene matches: 6.

The chain employs TRBV21-1 and TRBJ2-7; the table's D gene call, TRBD2, was not cross checked with the DNA. TRBV21-1 is assigned pseudogene status. The CDR3 is 17 amino acids. This CDR3 is CASSKTTAGRGTYEQYF. DNA of the CDR3: TGTGCCAGCAGCAAAACGACGGCGGGACGAGGAACCTACGAGCAGTACTTC.

This rearrangement joins TRBV28 to TRBJ1-2; 8 bases agree with TRBD1. CDR1 and CDR2 from the germline V gene are MDHEN and SYDVKM. The CDR3 sequence is 14 residues long. V was clipped by 5 bases and J by 8 bases; unmatched bases: 10. In nucleotides, the CDR3 is TGTGCCAGCAGTCTAGCACAGGGGGTGTGGGGCTACACCTTC. It specifies CASSLAQGVWGYTF.

With respect to this clone: In the same sample, other DNA sequences code for this CDR3. The rearrangement joins TRBV7-9 to TRBJ2-7, with D perhaps assigned TRBD1 or TRBD2 (6 bases each). Per germline, CDR1 SEHNR and CDR2 FQNEAQ (reference sequence). Trimming removed 5 bases from V and 2 bases from J, with 10 bases in between. The CDR3 is 13 residues long. The CDR3 region is CASSLGGTYEQYF. For the CDR3, the DNA is TGTGCCAGCAGCCTGGGGGGCACCTACGAGCAGTACTTC.

This clone was counted once. J is TRBJ2-1 and V is TRBV5-3, with D possibly matching TRBD1 (5 bases). TRBV5-3 is identified as an open reading frame with a role that is uncertain. The CDR3 runs 17 residues. V lost 0 bases and J 0 bases, leaving 13 bases between the germline ends. CDR3 bases: TGTGCCAGAAGCTTGGCCGTAGACAGACGCTCCTACAATGAGCAGTTCTTC. Translated: CARSLAVDRRSYNEQFF.

V and J are TRBV29-1 and TRBJ1-5; D is unresolved. From germline, CDR1 is SQVTM and CDR2 ANQGSEA. CDR3 length: 12 amino acids. V shed 5 bases and J shed 2 bases, with 7 bases lying between them. The CDR3 region has the DNA TGCAGCGTTCAACTGCGCAATCAGCCCCAGCATTTT. Translation gives CSVQLRNQPQHF.

This rearrangement joins TRBV11-2 to TRBJ2-7, with D unclear. Germline V lookup: CDR1 SGHAT, CDR2 FQNNGV. V was cut by 5 bases and J by 1 base, with 9 bases left in between. This CDR3 region has 13 residues. The CDR3 sequence is CASSVATSYEQYF. The CDR3 nucleotides read TGTGCCAGCAGCGTGGCTACTTCCTACGAGCAGTACTTC.